A single sample gave rise to the 14 T cell receptor beta chains below, sequenced in a study of T cells in Graves' hyperthyroidism and ophthalmopathy. Amplification targeted TCR beta CDR3 regions from RNA transcripts. Researchers ran a first-round RT-PCR on the TCR CDR3 using the HTBI primer set. TCRdb re-analysed the multiplex PCR reads in MiXCR, keeping a single row per CDR3 protein. The data show about 360,000 distinct CDR3 sequences, approximately 15% seen once. Sequencing was done on a sample of blood. These receptors originate from a man younger than 40 with Graves' hyperthyroidism that later progressed to Graves' ophthalmopathy.

Ten or more counts support this clonotype. The genes are TRBV28 and TRBJ1-4; weak D call: TRBD1 (5 bases). CDR1 and CDR2 from the germline V gene are MDHEN and SYDVKM. V dropped 5 bases and J dropped 8 bases, with 18 bases sitting between them. This CDR3 contains 15 residues. The DNA for the CDR3 is TGTGCCAGCAGTGGCCCCGGCGACAGCCTAGAAAAACTGTTTTTT. Encoded protein: CASSGPGDSLEKLFF.

This clonotype was recorded at least ten times. CDR3: CATSRDLQFNSPLHF. CDR3 DNA: TGTGCCACCAGCAGAGATCTACAGTTTAATTCACCCCTCCACTTT. This chain uses TRBV15 with TRBJ1-6; D remains unclear. V lost 0 bases and J lost 6, with 9 bases in between. This CDR3 is built from 15 residues. Germline V gives CDR1 LNHNV, CDR2 YYDKDF (reference sequence).

This clonotype came up a few times. The chain is built from TRBV9 and TRBJ2-7; D is perhaps TRBD2 (5 bases). With 4 bases removed from V and 0 bases from J, the gap between germline ends came to 14 bases. This CDR3 has 15 amino acids. Germline V CDR1 and CDR2: SGDLS, YYNGEE. In DNA, the CDR3 is TGTGCCAGCAGCCCTCACCTGGGGAGCTCCTACGAGCAGTACTTC. This encodes CASSPHLGSSYEQYF.

This clonotype was recorded a few times. The rearrangement uses TRBV25-1 and TRBJ2-3; TRBD2 matches 8 bases. With V trimmed by 2 bases and J by 4 bases, 2 bases remained unmatched. The germline V gene has CDR1 MGHDK and CDR2 SYGVNS. This CDR3 has 14 residues. The CDR3 nucleotides read TGTGCCAGCAGTGAAATAGCGGGGCCAGATACGCAGTATTTT. Protein: CASSEIAGPDTQYF.

The chain carries TRBV18 and TRBJ2-2, with D unresolved. This CDR3 is 14 amino acids long. Germline CDR1 is KGHSH and CDR2 is LQKENI. V dropped 3 bases and J dropped 0 bases, with 5 bases sitting between them. CDR3 in amino acids: CASSPVTNTGELFF. DNA for the CDR3: TGTGCCAGCTCACCCGTCACGAACACCGGGGAGCTGTTTTTT. Full variable domain (remainder filled in from reference TRBV18 and TRBJ2-2): NAGVMQNPRHLVRRRGQEARLRCSPMKGHSHVYWYRQLPEEGLKFMVYLQKENIIDESGMPKERFSAEFPKEGPSILRIQQVVRGDSAAYFCASSPVTNTGELFFGEGSRLTVL.

The chain couples TRBV27 to TRBJ2-1; 9 positions agree with TRBD1. Germline CDR1 MNHEY, CDR2 SMNVEV (reference sequence). This CDR3 comprises 15 residues. With V trimmed by 6 bases and J by 7 bases, 10 bases remained unmatched. The CDR3 bases are TGTGCCAGCAGCCTGTCCCGGGACAGGGCTAATGAGCAGTTCTTC. Translation: CASSLSRDRANEQFF.

This clonotype was found many times. The V call is TRBV20-1, the J call TRBJ2-1; D may be TRBD2 (6 bases). This CDR3 has 14 amino acids. CDR1 DFQATT and CDR2 SNEGSKA come from the germline V gene (reference sequence). Trimming cost V 3 bases and J 4 bases, with 13 bases left between them. In DNA, the CDR3 is TGCAGTGCTAGTTCTGGCGGGGAATACAATGAGCAGTTCTTC. Translating gives CSASSGGEYNEQFF.

This clonotype has more than one count but fewer than ten. The chain joins TRBV30 to TRBJ2-7; no firm D call. This CDR3 has 11 amino acids. Germline V CDR1 and CDR2: GTSNPN, SVGIG (reference sequence). The V end was cut by 2 bases, the J end by 7 bases, with 9 bases between. CDR3 in DNA: TGTGCCTGGAGTAACCTTTCGGAGCAGTACTTC. It specifies CAWSNLSEQYF. Based on the CDR3 plus reference TRBV30 and TRBJ2-7, the full variable domain is SQTIHQWPATLVQPVGSPLSLECTVEGTSNPNLYWYRQAAGRGLQLLFYSVGIGQISSEVPQNLSASRPQDRQFILSSKKLLLSDSGFYLCAWSNLSEQYFGPGTRLTVT.

The chain carries TRBV28 and TRBJ1-2, with 8 bases aligning to TRBD1. Germline V gene sequence: CDR1 MDHEN, CDR2 SYDVKM. Trimming cost V 7 bases and J 6 bases; bases outside gene matches: 7. The CDR3 has 13 residues. CDR3 DNA: TGTGCCAGCACCCTGCCAGGGGGCGATGGCTACACCTTC. Residues: CASTLPGGDGYTF.

The V and J genes are TRBV7-9 and TRBJ1-2, with a weak D call TRBD1 (6 bases). Trimming pared 5 bases from V and 4 bases from J, leaving 14 bases between. Germline assignment: CDR1 SEHNR and CDR2 FQNEAQ (reference sequence). The CDR3 contains 14 residues. The CDR3 reads CASSIITGTYGYTF. CDR3 DNA sequence: TGTGCCAGCAGCATAATAACAGGGACCTATGGCTACACCTTC.

This clonotype was found many times. The gene calls are TRBV28 and TRBJ1-6; D unresolved. Looked up from germline, CDR1 is MDHEN and CDR2 is SYDVKM. The CDR3 extends over 12 amino acids. V was shortened by 6 bases and J by 8 bases, with 8 bases between the two germline ends. CDR3 sequence reads: CASSYGYSPLHF. CDR3 nucleotides: TGTGCCAGCAGCTACGGGTATTCACCCCTCCACTTT.

The J gene is TRBJ2-1, the V gene TRBV7-2, with D hard to call. V lost 4 bases, J lost 8 bases, and 24 bases lay in between. This CDR3 region has 17 residues. Germline V gives CDR1 SGHTA, CDR2 FQGNSA. The CDR3 spells CASSSPRHGGLDYEQFF. CDR3 nucleotides: TGTGCCAGCAGCTCGCCCCGTCACGGCGGTTTAGACTATGAGCAGTTCTTC.

This clonotype was seen many times. The J gene is TRBJ1-1, the V gene TRBV5-1; the D is unclear. Trimming stripped 3 bases from V and 1 base from J, with 13 bases between. The CDR3 runs to 15 residues. CDR1 and CDR2 (germline): SGHRS, YFSETQ. The CDR3, as DNA: TGCGCCAGCAGCTGGAAGGAGTCTCCGAACACTGAAGCTTTCTTT. Protein: CASSWKESPNTEAFF.

This clonotype appeared many times. The V gene is TRBV12-5, the J gene TRBJ1-2; D perhaps matches TRBD1 (5 bases). CDR1 is LGHNT, CDR2 FRNRAP, per germline. This CDR3 region has 15 residues. Trimming shortened V by 1 base and J by 4 bases, and 13 bases separated the two germline ends. The CDR3 is CASGLAMGLGYGYTF. For the CDR3, the DNA is TGTGCTAGTGGTTTGGCGATGGGGCTGGGCTATGGCTACACCTTC.